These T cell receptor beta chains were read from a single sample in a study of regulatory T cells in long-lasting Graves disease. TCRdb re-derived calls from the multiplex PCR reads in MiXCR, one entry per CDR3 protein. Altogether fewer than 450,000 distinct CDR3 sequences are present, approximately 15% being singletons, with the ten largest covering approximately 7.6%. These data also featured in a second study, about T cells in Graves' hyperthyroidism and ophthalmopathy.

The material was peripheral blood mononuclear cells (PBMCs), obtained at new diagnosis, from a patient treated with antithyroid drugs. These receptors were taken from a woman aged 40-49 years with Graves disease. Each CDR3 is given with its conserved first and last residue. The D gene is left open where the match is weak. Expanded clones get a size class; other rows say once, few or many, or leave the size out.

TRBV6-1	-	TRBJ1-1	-	TGTGCCACCACAATCAACACTGAAGCTTTCTTT	CATTINTEAFF
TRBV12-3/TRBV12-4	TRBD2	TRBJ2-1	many	TGTGCCAGCAGATCACTAGCGGGAGGCCAACTCAATGAGCAGTTCTTC	CASRSLAGGQLNEQFF
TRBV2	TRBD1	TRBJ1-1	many	TGTGCCAGCAGTGTAAACAGGGGGCTTCGCACTGAAGCTTTCTTT	CASSVNRGLRTEAFF
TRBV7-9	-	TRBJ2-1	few	TGTGCCAGCAGCACGGGGAAGGGGTGGTCGGAGCAGTTCTTC	CASSTGKGWSEQFF
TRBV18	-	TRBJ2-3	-	TGTGCCAGCTCACCCGGAACGGGAGTCACAGATACGCAGTATTTT	CASSPGTGVTDTQYF
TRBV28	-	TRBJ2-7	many	TGTGCCAGCAGTATTCACCAACCGACTAGTGATGAGCAGTACTTC	CASSIHQPTSDEQYF
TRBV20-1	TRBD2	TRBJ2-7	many	TGCAGTGCTAGCGGAGGGGCTAGCGGAGTCTACGAGCAGTACTTC	CSASGGASGVYEQYF
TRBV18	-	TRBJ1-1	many	TGTGCCAGCTCACCAGAGATATCGGGTGAAGCTTTCTTT	CASSPEISGEAFF
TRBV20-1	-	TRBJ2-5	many	TGCAGTGCTAGGTTGGCGGATCAAGAGACCCAGTACTTC	CSARLADQETQYF
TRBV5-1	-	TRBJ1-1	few	TGCGCCAGCAGCTTGGCCCAGGGGCACACTGAAGCTTTCTTT	CASSLAQGHTEAFF
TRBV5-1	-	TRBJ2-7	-	TGCGCCAGCAGCTTTAACGACCAGACAGGTAGCTACGAGCAGTACTTC	CASSFNDQTGSYEQYF
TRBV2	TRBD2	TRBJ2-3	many	TGTGCCAGCAGACCAGGGACTACCACAGATACGCAGTATTTT	CASRPGTTTDTQYF
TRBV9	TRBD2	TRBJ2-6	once	TGTGCCAGCAGCGTCGGGACTAGCGAAAGCTCTGGGGCCAACGTCCTGACTTTC	CASSVGTSESSGANVLTF
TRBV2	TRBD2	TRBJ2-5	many	TGTGCCAGCAGCGGACTAGCGGAGACCCAGTACTTC	CASSGLAETQYF
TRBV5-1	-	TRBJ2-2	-	TGCGCCAGCAGCTTCTCTTCGGTTGTAAGCACCGGGGAGCTGTTTTTT	CASSFSSVVSTGELFF
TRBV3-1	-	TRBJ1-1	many	TGTGCCAGCAGCCAAGTCGCCAGGGGTAGCACTGAAGCTTTCTTT	CASSQVARGSTEAFF
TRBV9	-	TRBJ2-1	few	TGTGCCAGCAGCGTAGAAACCACGGGGGCGCTGGGGGAGCAGTTCTTC	CASSVETTGALGEQFF
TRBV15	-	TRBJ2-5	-	TGTGCCACCAGCTTCGACAGGTGGGAGACCCAGTACTTC	CATSFDRWETQYF
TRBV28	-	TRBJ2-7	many	TGTGCCAGCAGTTTCCAGGGAGCGAGGGAGCAGTACTTC	CASSFQGAREQYF
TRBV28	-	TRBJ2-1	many	TGTGCCAGCAGTTTATCGGCCACTCAGCAGTTCTTC	CASSLSATQQFF
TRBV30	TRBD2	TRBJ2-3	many	TGTGCCTGGGGCGGGACTAGCGGGACACCCAGCACAGATACGCAGTATTTT	CAWGGTSGTPSTDTQYF
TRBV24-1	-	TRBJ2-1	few	TGTGCCACCACTATCCGGGACACATTATCCTACAATGAGCAGTTCTTC	CATTIRDTLSYNEQFF
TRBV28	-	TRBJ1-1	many	TGTGCCAGCAGCCCCCCAACTCGCAAAGAAGCTTTCTTT	CASSPPTRKEAFF
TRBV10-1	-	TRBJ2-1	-	TGCGCCAGCAGTGATAGGGGATCGTCCTACAATGAGCAGTTCTTC	CASSDRGSSYNEQFF
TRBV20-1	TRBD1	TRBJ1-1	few	TGCAGTGCTAGACCACAGGGGTGGATGGCTGAAGCTTTCTTT	CSARPQGWMAEAFF
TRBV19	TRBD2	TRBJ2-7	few	TGTGCCAGTAGCCCTAGCGGGGGGGCCTACGAGCAGTACTTC	CASSPSGGAYEQYF
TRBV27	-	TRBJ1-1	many	TGTGCCAGCAGTTTATCCTACACGAACACTGAAGCTTTCTTT	CASSLSYTNTEAFF
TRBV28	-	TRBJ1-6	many	TGTGCCAGCAGTTTCGGCTATAATTCACCCCTCCACTTT	CASSFGYNSPLHF
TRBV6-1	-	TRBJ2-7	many	TGTGCCATCTTGGCCCCCGCTAGTGTCTCCTACGAGCAGTACTTC	CAILAPASVSYEQYF
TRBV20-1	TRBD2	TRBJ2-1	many	TGCAGTGCTAGGAGAGCGGGAGTTAGATACAATGAGCAGTTCTTC	CSARRAGVRYNEQFF
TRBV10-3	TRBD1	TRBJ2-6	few	TGTGCCAGTCAGGGACAGGGGAGCTCTGGGGCCAACGTCCTGACTTTC	CASQGQGSSGANVLTF
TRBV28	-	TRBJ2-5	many	TGTGCCAGCAGCTCCCCCCGCGAGGGAGGAGAGACCCAGTACTTC	CASSSPREGGETQYF
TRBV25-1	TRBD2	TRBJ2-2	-	TGTGCCAGCTCCGATGCGACTAGCGGTCCTACCGGGGAGCTGTTTTTT	CASSDATSGPTGELFF
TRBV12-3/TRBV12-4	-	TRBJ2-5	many	TGTGCCAGCCGTATTACAGGGACGGAGACCCAGTACTTC	CASRITGTETQYF
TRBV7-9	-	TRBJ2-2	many	TGTGCCAGCAGCTATCGGGCGGTGAACACCGGGGAGCTGTTTTTT	CASSYRAVNTGELFF
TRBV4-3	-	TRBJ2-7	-	TGCGCCAGCAGCCAAGATAGGTCGAGCTCCTACGAGCAGTACTTC	CASSQDRSSSYEQYF
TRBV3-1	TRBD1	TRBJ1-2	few	TGTGCCAGCAGCCAAGTACAGGGGAACTATGGCTACACCTTC	CASSQVQGNYGYTF
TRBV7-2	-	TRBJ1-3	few	TGTGCCAGCAGCTTAGATGGAGGGAGAAACACCATATATTTT	CASSLDGGRNTIYF
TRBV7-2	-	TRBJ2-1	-	TGTGCCAGCAGCTTAGGAAACAGGTTGGAGCAGTTCTTC	CASSLGNRLEQFF
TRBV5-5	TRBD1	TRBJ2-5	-	TGTGCCAGCAGCGCCTTGACAGGGTCGGAGACCCAGTACTTC	CASSALTGSETQYF
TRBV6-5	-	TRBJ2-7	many	TGTGCCAGCAGTTACTCGACTGAGGGAGCAGACCTTCCCTACGAGCAGTACTTC	CASSYSTEGADLPYEQYF
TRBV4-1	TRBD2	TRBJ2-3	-	TGCGCCAGCAGCCAGGGGACTAGCGGAATCACAGATACGCAGTATTTT	CASSQGTSGITDTQYF
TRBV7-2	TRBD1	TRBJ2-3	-	TGTGCCAGCAGCTCCACAGGGGAACGGACAGATACGCAGTATTTT	CASSSTGERTDTQYF
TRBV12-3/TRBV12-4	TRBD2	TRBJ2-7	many	TGTGCCAGCAGTTTCGGGCTAGCGGGAGGCGACGAGCAGTACTTC	CASSFGLAGGDEQYF
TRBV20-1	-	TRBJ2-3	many	TGCAGTGCCATCGTGGCCAGGACGGAATACTTCATTAGCACAGATACGCAGTATTTT	CSAIVARTEYFISTDTQYF
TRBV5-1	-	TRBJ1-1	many	TGCGCCAGCAGCTACGGACAGAACACTGAAGCTTTCTTT	CASSYGQNTEAFF
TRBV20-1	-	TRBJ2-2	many	TGCAGTGCTCGCACGCGGGGGAACACCGGGGAGCTGTTTTTT	CSARTRGNTGELFF
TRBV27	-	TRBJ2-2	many	TGTGCCAGCAGTTTATCGGCTAGCGCGAACACCGGGGAGCTGTTTTTT	CASSLSASANTGELFF
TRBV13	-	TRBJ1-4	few	TGTGCCAGCAGCCCAGGGGCCAATTGGAATGAAAAACTGTTTTTT	CASSPGANWNEKLFF
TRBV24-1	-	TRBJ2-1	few	TGTGCCACCTCACAGGATACCACAATGAGGCAGTTCTTC	CATSQDTTMRQFF
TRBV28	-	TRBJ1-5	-	TGTGCCAGCAGCCAAGGGGAGGGGTGGGGGAATAGCAATCAGCCCCAGCATTTT	CASSQGEGWGNSNQPQHF
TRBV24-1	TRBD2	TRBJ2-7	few	TGTGCCACCAGTGATTCCGGGACTAGCGATTACGAGCAGTACTTC	CATSDSGTSDYEQYF
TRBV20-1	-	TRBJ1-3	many	TGCAGTGCTACTGGCTCTGGAAACACCATATATTTT	CSATGSGNTIYF
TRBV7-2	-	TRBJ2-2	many	TGTGCCAGCAGCTTAGGATATTTGGAGGCCGGGGAGCTGTTTTTT	CASSLGYLEAGELFF
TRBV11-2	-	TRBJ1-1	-	TGTGCCAGCAGACGACTCGGGAGTCAGGCGGGCACTGAAGCTTTCTTT	CASRRLGSQAGTEAFF
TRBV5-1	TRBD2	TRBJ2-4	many	TGCGCCAGCAGCTATACTAGCGGGTCCAAAAACATTCAGTACTTC	CASSYTSGSKNIQYF
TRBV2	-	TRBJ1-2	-	TGTGCCAGCAGTGAGTGGAAAGGGCAGGCAGGTGGCTACACCTTC	CASSEWKGQAGGYTF
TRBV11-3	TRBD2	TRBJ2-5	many	TGTGCCAGCAGCTTCCCACTAGCGGGAGGGCGAGAGACCCAGTACTTC	CASSFPLAGGRETQYF
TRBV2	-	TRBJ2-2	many	TGTGCCAGCAGATCGGGAGCAGGGGCCACCGGGGAGCTGTTTTTT	CASRSGAGATGELFF